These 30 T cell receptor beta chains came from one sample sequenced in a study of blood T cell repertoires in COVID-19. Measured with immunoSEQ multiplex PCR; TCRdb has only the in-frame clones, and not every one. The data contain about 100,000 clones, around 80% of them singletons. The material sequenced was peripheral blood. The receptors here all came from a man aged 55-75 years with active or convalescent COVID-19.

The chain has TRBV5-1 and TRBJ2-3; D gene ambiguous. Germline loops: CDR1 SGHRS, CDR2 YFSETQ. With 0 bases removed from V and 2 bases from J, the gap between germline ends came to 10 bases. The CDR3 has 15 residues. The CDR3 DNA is TGCGCCAGCAGCTTGGATGCCGTAGACACAGATACGCAGTATTTT. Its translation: CASSLDAVDTDTQYF.

The CDR3 region is CASSPRGSNLREQYF. The CDR3 DNA reads TGTGCCAGCAGCCCCCGAGGCAGTAACCTCCGCGAGCAGTACTTC. The chain employs TRBV7-9 and TRBJ2-7; no clear D gene. CDR3 length: 15 residues. In germline, CDR1 is SEHNR, CDR2 FQNEAQ (reference sequence). Trimming pared 5 bases from V and 6 bases from J, leaving 20 bases between.

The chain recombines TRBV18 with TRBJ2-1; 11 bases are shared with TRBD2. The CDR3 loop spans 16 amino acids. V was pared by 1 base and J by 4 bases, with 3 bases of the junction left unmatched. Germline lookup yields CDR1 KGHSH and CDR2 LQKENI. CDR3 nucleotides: TGTGCCAGCTCACCACGAACTAGCGGGAGATACAATGAGCAGTTCTTC. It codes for CASSPRTSGRYNEQFF.

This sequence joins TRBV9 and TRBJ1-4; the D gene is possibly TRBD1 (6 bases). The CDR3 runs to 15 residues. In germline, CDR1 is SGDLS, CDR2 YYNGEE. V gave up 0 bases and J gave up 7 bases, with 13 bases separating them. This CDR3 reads CASSVEGGWSEKLFF. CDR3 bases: TGTGCCAGCAGCGTAGAAGGGGGTTGGAGTGAAAAACTGTTTTTT.

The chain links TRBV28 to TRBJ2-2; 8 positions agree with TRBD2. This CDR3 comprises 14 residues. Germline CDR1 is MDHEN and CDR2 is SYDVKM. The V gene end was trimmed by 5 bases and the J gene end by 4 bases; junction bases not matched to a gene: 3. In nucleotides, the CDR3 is TGTGCCAGCAGTAACGGGGGGGGCACCGGGGAGCTGTTTTTT. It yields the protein CASSNGGGTGELFF.

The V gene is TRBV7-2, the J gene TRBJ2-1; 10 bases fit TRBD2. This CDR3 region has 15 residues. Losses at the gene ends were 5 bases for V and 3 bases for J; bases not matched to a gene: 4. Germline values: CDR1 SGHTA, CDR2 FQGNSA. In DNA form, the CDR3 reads TGTGCCAGCAGCCAGGGACTAGCGAGCTACAATGAGCAGTTCTTC. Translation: CASSQGLASYNEQFF. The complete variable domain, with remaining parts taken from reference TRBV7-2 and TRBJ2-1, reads GAGVSQSPSNKVTEKGKDVELRCDPISGHTALYWYRQSLGQGLEFLIYFQGNSAPDKSGLPSDRFSAERTGGSVSTLTIQRTQQEDSAVYLCASSQGLASYNEQFFGPGTRLTVL.

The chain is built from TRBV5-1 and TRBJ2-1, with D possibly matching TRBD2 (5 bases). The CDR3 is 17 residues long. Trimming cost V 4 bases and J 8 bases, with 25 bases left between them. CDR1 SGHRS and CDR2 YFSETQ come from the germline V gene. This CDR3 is CASSPGIRRLRFDEQFF. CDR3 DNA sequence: TGCGCCAGCAGCCCGGGAATTAGGAGGCTAAGGTTCGATGAGCAGTTCTTC.

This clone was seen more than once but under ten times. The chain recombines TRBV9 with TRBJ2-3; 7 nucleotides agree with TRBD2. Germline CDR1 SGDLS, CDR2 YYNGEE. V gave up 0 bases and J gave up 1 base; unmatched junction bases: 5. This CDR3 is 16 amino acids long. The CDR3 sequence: CASSVVPGGGTDTQYF. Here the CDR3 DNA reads TGTGCCAGCAGCGTAGTCCCGGGAGGCGGCACAGATACGCAGTATTTT.

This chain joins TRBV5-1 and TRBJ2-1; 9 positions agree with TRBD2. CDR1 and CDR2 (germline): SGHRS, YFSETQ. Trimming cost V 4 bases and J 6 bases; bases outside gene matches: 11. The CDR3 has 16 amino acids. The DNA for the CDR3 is TGCGCCAGCAGCCCTCTTGGGACTAGCAATTTCAATGAGCAGTTCTTC. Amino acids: CASSPLGTSNFNEQFF.

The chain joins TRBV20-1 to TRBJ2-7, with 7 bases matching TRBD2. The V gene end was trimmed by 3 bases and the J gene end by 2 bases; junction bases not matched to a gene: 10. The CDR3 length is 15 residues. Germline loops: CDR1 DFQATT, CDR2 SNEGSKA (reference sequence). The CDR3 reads CSASSSGKGTYEQYV. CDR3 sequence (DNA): TGCAGTGCTAGTTCCAGCGGGAAGGGTACCTACGAGCAGTACGTC.

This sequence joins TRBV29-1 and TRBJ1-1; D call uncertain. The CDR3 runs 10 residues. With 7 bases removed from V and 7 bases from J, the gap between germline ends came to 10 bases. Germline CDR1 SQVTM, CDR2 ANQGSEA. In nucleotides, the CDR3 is TGCAGCGGAGGGCTCGATGAAGCTTTCTTT. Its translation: CSGGLDEAFF.

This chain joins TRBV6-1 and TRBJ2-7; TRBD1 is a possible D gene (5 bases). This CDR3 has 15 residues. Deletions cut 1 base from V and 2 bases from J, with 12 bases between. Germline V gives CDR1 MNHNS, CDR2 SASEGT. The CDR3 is CASSEGSGFAYEQYF. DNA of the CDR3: TGTGCCAGCAGTGAAGGGTCAGGGTTTGCCTACGAGCAGTACTTC.

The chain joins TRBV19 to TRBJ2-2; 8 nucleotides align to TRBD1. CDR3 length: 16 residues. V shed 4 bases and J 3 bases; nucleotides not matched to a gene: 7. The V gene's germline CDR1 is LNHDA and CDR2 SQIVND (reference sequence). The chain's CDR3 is CASSTATGADTGELFF. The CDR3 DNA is TGTGCCAGTAGTACGGCGACAGGGGCGGACACCGGGGAGCTGTTTTTT.

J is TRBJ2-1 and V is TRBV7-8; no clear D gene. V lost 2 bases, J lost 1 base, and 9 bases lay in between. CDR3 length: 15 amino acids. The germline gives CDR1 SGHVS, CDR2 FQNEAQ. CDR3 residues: CASSLRPGSYNEQFF. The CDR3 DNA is TGTGCCAGCAGCTTACGGCCGGGTTCCTACAATGAGCAGTTCTTC.

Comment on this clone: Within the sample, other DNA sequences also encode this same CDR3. This CDR3 is CASSPIGTGNQPQHF. The CDR3 DNA sequence: TGTGCCAGCAGTCCGATTGGGACAGGGAATCAGCCCCAGCATTTT. The chain is built from TRBV27 and TRBJ1-5, with 9 bases lining up with TRBD1. After removal of 5 bases from V and 4 bases from J, the junction contained 6 bases not matched to a gene. Germline lookup yields CDR1 MNHEY and CDR2 SMNVEV (reference sequence). CDR3 length equals 15 residues.

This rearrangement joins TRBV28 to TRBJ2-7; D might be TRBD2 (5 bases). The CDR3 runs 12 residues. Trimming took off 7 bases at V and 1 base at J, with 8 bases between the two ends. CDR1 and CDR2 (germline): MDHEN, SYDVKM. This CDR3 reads CASIGNSYEQYF. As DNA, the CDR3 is TGTGCCAGCATCGGGAATTCCTACGAGCAGTACTTC.

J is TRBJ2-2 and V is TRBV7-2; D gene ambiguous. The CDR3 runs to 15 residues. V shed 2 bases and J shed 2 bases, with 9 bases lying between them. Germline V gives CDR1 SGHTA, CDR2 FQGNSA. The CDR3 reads CASSLNSPNTGELFF. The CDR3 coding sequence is TGTGCCAGCAGCTTAAACAGCCCCAACACCGGGGAGCTGTTTTTT.

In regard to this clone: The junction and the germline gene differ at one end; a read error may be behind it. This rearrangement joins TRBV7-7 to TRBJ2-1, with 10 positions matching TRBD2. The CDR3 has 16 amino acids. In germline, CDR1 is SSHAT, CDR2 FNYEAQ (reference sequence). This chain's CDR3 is CASSLVAGGYDNEQFF. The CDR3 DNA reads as TGTGCTAGCAGCTTAGTAGCGGGAGGCTACGACAATGAGCAGTTCTTC.

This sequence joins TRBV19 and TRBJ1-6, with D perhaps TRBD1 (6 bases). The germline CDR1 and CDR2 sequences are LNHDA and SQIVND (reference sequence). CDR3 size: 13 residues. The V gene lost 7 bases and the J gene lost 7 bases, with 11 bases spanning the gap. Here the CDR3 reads CASNDRPNSPLHF. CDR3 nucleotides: TGTGCCAGTAACGACAGGCCGAATTCACCCCTCCACTTT.

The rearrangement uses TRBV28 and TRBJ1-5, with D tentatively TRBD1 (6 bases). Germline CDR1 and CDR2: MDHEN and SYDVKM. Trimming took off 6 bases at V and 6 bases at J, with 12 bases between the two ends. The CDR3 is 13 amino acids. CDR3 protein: CASSPTRGQPQHF. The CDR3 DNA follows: TGTGCCAGCAGCCCCACCAGGGGTCAGCCCCAGCATTTT.

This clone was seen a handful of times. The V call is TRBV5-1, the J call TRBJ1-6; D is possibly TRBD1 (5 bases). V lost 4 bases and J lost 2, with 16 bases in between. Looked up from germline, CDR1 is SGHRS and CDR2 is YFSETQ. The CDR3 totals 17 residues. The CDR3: CASSGGRGSTYNSPLHF. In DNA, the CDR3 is TGCGCCAGCAGCGGGGGTCGGGGGAGTACCTATAATTCACCCCTCCACTTT.

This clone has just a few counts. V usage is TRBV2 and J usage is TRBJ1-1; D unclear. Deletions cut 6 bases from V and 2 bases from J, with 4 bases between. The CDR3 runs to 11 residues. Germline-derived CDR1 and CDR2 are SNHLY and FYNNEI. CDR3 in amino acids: CASSFNTEAFF. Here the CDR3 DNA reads TGTGCCAGCAGCTTTAACACTGAAGCTTTCTTT.

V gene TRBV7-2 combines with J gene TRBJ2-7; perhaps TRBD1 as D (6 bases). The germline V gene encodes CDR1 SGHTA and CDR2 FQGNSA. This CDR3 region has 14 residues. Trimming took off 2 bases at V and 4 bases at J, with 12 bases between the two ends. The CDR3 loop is CASSLTTGNYEQYF. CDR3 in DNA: TGTGCCAGCAGCTTAACGACAGGAAATTACGAGCAGTACTTC.

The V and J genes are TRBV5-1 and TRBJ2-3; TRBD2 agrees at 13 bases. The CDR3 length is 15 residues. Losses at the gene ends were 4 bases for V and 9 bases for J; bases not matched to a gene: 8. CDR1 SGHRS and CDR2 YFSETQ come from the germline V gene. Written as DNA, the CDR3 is TGCGCCAGCAGCGCGGGGGGGACTAGCGGGATAACGCAGTATTTT. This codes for CASSAGGTSGITQYF.

The CDR3 bases are TGTGCCAGCAGCTTGGACAGGTCCTTGGGGTTTGAGCAGTACTTC. Its protein product is CASSLDRSLGFEQYF. The chain couples TRBV5-5 to TRBJ2-7; possibly TRBD1 for D (5 bases). The CDR3 covers 15 residues. From germline, CDR1 is SGHKS and CDR2 YYEKEE (reference sequence). V gave up 0 bases and J gave up 7 bases, with 17 bases separating them.

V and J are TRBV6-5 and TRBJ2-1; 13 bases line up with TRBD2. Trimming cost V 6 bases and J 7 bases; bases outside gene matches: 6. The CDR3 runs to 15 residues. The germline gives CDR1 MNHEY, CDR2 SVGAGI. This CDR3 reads CASSLGTSGINEQFF. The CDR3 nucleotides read TGTGCCAGCAGCCTCGGGACTAGCGGGATAAATGAGCAGTTCTTC.

CDR3 sequence (DNA): TGTGCCAGCAGCTTAGTCAGCGGGAGATCGGATACGCAGTATTTT. As protein: CASSLVSGRSDTQYF. The rearrangement joins TRBV7-9 to TRBJ2-3; 8 bases match TRBD2. CDR3 length: 15 residues. V was pared by 1 base and J by 6 bases, with 6 bases of the junction left unmatched. The germline V gene has CDR1 SEHNR and CDR2 FQNEAQ (reference sequence).

The chain's CDR3 is CASSPQNSYNEQFF. CDR3 bases: TGTGCCAGCTCACCACAAAACAGCTACAATGAGCAGTTCTTC. This chain joins TRBV18 and TRBJ2-1; D gene unclear. CDR3 length: 14 amino acids. Germline values: CDR1 KGHSH, CDR2 LQKENI. The V end lost 1 base, the J end lost 3 bases, and 7 bases lay between the germline ends. Full variable domain (outside the CDR3, taken from reference TRBV18 and TRBJ2-1): NAGVMQNPRHLVRRRGQEARLRCSPMKGHSHVYWYRQLPEEGLKFMVYLQKENIIDESGMPKERFSAEFPKEGPSILRIQQVVRGDSAAYFCASSPQNSYNEQFFGPGTRLTVL.

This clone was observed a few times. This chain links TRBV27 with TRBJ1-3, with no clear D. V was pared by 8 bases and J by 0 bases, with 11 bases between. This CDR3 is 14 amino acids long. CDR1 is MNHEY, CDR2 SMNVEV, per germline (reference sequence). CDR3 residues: CASGVQASGNTIYF. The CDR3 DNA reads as TGTGCCAGCGGTGTGCAGGCCTCTGGAAACACCATATATTTT.

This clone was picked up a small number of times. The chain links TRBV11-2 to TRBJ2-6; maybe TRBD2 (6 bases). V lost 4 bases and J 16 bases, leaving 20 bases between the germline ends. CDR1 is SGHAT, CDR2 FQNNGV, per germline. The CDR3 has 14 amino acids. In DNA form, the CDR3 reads TGTGCCAGCAGCTCGCCCTTGGGGAGGAGCGGACTGACTTTC. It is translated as CASSSPLGRSGLTF.